This T cell receptor (beta chain) emerged from a study of blood T cell repertoires in COVID-19. Original analysis: Amplified reference gene primers provided the basis for estimating nucleated cell counts. Profiled with immunoSEQ multiplex PCR; TCRdb holds only in-frame clones, not every one. That table furnishes V, J and clone size, whereas the DNA furnished D and trimming. The sample has over 300,000 clones, 87% seen once. The cohort comprised adults aged about 18 to 90 years residing in 24 US areas. Two negative PCRs, clearance, or symptom resolution had been documented for recovered Cohort 3 donors. The CDR3 consists of 18 residues. V was cut by 4 bases and J by 4 bases, with 23 bases left in between. Germline V gene lookup returns CDR1 SGHNT and CDR2 YYREEE (reference sequence).

The chain uses TRBV5-4 and TRBJ2-2; tentatively, D is TRBD1 (5 bases). The TCR originated in a woman aged 25 to 39 who had recovered from COVID-19. Source material: PBMCs or T cells enriched from blood (not recorded which). The CDR3 here is CASSPKPTDRFFTGELFF. The CDR3 DNA reads as TGTGCCAGCAGCCCAAAACCTACCGACAGATTTTTCACCGGGGAGCTGTTTTTT.